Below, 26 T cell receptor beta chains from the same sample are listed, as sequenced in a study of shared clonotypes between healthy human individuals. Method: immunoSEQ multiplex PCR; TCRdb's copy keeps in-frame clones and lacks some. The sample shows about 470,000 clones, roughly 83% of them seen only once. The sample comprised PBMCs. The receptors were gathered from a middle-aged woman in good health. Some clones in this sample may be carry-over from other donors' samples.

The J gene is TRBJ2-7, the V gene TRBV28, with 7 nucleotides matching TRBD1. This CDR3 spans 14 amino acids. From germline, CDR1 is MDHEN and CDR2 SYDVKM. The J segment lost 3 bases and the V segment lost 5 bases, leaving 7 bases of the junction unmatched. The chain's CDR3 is CASSPDRARYEQYF. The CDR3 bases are TGTGCCAGCAGTCCTGACAGGGCGCGCTACGAGCAGTACTTC. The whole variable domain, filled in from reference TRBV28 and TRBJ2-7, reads DVKVTQSSRYLVKRTGEKVFLECVQDMDHENMFWYRQDPGLGLRLIYFSYDVKMKEKGDIPEGYSVSREKKERFSLILESASTNQTSMYLCASSPDRARYEQYFGPGTRLTVT.

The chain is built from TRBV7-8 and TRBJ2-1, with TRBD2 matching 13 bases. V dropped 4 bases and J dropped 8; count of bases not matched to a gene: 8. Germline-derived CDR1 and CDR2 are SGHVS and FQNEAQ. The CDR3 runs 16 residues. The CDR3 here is CASSSRTSGSGDEQFF. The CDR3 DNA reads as TGTGCCAGCAGCTCCCGGACTAGCGGGAGTGGGGATGAGCAGTTCTTC.

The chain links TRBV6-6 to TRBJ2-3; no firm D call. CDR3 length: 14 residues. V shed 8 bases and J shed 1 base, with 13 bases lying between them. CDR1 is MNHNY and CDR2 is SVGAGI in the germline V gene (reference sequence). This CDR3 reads CASGGPTRTDTQYF. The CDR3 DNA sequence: TGTGCCAGCGGTGGCCCCACTCGCACAGATACGCAGTATTTT.

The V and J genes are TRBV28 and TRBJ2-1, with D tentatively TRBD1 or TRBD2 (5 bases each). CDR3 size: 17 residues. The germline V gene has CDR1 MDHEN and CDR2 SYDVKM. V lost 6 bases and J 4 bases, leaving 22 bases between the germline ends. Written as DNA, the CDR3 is TGTGCCAGCAGGGGCACCGGGACCCTATCTGCTTACAATGAGCAGTTCTTC. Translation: CASRGTGTLSAYNEQFF.

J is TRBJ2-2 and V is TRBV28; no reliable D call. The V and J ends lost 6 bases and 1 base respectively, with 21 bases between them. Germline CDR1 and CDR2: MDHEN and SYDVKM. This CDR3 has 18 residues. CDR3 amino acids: CASRGPRGPTKNTGELFF. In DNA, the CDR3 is TGTGCCAGCAGGGGTCCGCGCGGCCCCACTAAGAACACCGGGGAGCTGTTTTTT.

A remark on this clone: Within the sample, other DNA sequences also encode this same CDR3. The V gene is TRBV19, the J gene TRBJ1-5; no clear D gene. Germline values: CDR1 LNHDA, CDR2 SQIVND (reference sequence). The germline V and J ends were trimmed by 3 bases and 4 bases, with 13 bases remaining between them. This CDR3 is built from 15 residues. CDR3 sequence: CASSIGRSRNQPQHF. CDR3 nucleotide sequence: TGTGCCAGTAGTATTGGCAGGTCAAGGAATCAGCCCCAGCATTTT. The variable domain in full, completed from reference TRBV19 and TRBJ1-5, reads DGGITQSPKYLFRKEGQNVTLSCEQNLNHDAMYWYRQDPGQGLRLIYYSQIVNDFQKGDIAEGYSVSREKKESFPLTVTSAQKNPTAFYLCASSIGRSRNQPQHFGDGTRLSIL.

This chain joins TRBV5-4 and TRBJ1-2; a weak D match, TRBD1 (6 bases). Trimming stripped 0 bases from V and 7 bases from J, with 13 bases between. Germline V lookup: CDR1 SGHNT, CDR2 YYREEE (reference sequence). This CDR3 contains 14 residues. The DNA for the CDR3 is TGTGCCAGCAGCTTGGCCCAGGGGCTCGGTGGCTACACCTTC. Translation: CASSLAQGLGGYTF.

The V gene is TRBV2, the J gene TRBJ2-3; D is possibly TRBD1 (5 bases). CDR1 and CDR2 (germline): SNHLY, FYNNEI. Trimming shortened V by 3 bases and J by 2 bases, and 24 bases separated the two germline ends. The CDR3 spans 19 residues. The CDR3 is CASSEWAGSYVRTTDTQYF. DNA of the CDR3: TGTGCCAGCAGTGAGTGGGCAGGGTCATACGTTCGTACCACAGATACGCAGTATTTT.

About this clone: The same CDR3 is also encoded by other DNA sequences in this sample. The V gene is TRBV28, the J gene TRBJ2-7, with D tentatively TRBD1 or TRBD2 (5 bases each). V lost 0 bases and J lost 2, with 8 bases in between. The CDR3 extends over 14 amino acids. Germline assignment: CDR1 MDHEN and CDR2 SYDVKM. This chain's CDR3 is CASSLWGETYEQYF. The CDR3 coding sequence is TGTGCCAGCAGTTTATGGGGGGAAACCTACGAGCAGTACTTC.

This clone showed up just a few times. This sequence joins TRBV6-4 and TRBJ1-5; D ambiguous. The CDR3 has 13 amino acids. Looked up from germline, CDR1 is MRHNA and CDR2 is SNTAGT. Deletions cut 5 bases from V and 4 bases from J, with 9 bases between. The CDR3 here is CASSPEQNQPQHF. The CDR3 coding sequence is TGTGCCAGCAGTCCAGAGCAGAATCAGCCCCAGCATTTT.

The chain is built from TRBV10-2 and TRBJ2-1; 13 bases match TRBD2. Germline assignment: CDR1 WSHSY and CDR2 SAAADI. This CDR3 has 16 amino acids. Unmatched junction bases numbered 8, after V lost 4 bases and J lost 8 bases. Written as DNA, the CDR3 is TGCGCCAGCAGTGGCCCTGGACTAGCGGGAGTACATGAGCAGTTCTTC. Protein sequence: CASSGPGLAGVHEQFF.

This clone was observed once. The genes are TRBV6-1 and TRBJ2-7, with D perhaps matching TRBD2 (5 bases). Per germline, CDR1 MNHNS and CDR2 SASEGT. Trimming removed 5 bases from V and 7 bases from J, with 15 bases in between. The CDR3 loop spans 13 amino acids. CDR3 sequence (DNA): TGTGCCAGCAGTTTTGGACTGGGAGAGGAGCAGTACTTC. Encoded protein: CASSFGLGEEQYF.

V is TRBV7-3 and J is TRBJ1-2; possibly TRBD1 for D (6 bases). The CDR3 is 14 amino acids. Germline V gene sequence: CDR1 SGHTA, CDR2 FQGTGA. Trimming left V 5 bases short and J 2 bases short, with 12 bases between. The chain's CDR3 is CASSPGQHNYGYTF. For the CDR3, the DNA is TGTGCCAGCAGCCCCGGACAGCACAACTATGGCTACACCTTC.

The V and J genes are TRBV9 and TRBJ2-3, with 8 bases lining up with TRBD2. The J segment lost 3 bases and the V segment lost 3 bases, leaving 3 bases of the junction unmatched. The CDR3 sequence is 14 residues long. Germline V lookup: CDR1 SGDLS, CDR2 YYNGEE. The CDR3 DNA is TGTGCCAGCAGCGCTAGCGGGCTTACAGATACGCAGTATTTT. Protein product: CASSASGLTDTQYF. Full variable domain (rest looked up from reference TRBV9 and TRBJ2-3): DSGVTQTPKHLITATGQRVTLRCSPRSGDLSVYWYQQSLDQGLQFLIQYYNGEERAKGNILERFSAQQFPDLHSELNLSSLELGDSALYFCASSASGLTDTQYFGPGTRLTVL.

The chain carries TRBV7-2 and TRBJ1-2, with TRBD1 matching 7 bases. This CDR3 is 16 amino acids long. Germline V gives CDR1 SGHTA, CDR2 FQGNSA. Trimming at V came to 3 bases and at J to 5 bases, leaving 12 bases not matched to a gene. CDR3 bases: TGTGCCAGCAGCTTTTACGGACAGGTTTGGATTTATGGCTACACCTTC. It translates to CASSFYGQVWIYGYTF.

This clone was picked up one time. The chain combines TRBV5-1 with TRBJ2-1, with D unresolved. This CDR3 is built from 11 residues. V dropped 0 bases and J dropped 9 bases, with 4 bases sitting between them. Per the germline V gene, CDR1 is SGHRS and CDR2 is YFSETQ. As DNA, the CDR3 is TGCGCCAGCAGCTTGGTTACTGAGCAGTTCTTC. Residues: CASSLVTEQFF.

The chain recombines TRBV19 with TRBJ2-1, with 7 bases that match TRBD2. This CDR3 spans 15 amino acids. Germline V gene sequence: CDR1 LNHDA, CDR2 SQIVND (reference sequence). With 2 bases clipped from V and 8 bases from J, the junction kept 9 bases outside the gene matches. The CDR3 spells CASSIQLLGGDEQFF. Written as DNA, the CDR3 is TGTGCCAGTAGTATACAACTCCTGGGGGGGGATGAGCAGTTCTTC.

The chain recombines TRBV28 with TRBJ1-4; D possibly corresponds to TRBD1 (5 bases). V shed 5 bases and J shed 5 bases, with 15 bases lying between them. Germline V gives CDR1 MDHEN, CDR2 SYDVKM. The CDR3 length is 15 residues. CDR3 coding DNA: TGTGCCAGCAGTCCACAAGCGGGGGGGAATGAAAAACTGTTTTTT. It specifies CASSPQAGGNEKLFF. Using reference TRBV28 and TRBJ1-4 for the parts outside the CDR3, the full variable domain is DVKVTQSSRYLVKRTGEKVFLECVQDMDHENMFWYRQDPGLGLRLIYFSYDVKMKEKGDIPEGYSVSREKKERFSLILESASTNQTSMYLCASSPQAGGNEKLFFGSGTQLSVL.

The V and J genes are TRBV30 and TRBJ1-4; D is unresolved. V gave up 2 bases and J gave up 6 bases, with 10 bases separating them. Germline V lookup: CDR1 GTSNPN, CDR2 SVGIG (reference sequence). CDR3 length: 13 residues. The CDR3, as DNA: TGTGCCTGGAGTCGGTCTAGGGATGAAAAACTGTTTTTT. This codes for CAWSRSRDEKLFF.

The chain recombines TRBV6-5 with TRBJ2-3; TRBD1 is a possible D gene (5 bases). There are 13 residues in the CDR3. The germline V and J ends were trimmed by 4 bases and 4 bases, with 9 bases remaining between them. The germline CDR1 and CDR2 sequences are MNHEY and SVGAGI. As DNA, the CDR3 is TGTGCCAGCAGTTCCAGGGCGGCAGATACGCAGTATTTT. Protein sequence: CASSSRAADTQYF.

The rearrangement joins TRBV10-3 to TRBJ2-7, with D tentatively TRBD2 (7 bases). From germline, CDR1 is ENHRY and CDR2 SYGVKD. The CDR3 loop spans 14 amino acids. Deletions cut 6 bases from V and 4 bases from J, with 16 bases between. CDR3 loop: CAISRGGEIYEQYF. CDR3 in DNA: TGTGCCATCAGCCGAGGGGGGGAGATTTACGAGCAGTACTTC.

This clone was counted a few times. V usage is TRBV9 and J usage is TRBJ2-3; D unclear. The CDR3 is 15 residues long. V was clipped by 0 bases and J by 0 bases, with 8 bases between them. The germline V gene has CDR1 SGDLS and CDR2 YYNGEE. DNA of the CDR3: TGTGCCAGCAGCGTAGGTGGGTGGAGCACAGATACGCAGTATTTT. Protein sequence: CASSVGGWSTDTQYF.

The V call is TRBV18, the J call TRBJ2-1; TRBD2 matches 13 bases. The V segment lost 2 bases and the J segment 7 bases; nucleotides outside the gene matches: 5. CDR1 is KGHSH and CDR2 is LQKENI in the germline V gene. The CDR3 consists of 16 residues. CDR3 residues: CASSPSLGLAGNEQFF. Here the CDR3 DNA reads TGTGCCAGCTCACCATCCCTGGGACTAGCGGGAAATGAGCAGTTCTTC.

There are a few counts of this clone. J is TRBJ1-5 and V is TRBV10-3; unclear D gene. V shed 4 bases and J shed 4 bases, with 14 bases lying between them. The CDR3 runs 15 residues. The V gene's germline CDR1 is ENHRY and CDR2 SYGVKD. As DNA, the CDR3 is TGTGCCATCAGTGCCACCGGAGGGCCTAATCAGCCCCAGCATTTT. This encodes CAISATGGPNQPQHF.

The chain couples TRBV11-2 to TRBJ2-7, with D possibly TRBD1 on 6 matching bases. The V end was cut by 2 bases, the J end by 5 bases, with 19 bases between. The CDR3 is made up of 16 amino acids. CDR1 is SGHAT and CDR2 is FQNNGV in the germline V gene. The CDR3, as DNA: TGTGCCAGCAGCTTATACTTGGGCCAGGGGAACGACGAGCAGTACTTC. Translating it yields CASSLYLGQGNDEQYF.

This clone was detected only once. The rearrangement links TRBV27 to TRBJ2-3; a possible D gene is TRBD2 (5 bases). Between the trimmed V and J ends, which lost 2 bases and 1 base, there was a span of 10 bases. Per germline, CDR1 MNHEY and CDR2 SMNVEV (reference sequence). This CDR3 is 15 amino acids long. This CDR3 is CASSLVLGGTDTQYF. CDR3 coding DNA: TGTGCCAGCAGTTTAGTTCTGGGAGGCACAGATACGCAGTATTTT.